A selection of T cell receptor beta chains follows, all from one sample in a study of shared clonotypes between healthy human individuals. Using immunoSEQ multiplex PCR, the repertoire was profiled, and TCRdb retains in-frame clones only, with some absent. The table has a few million clones, 85% to 95% seen once; the top ten hold more than 1.5%. Input material: naive CD8+ T cells from PBMCs. These receptors all stem from a young man in good health. Some clones in this sample may be carry-over from other donors' samples. The CDR3 runs from the conserved cysteine through the conserved F or W. The order of the fields is V gene, D gene, clone size, J gene, CDR3 length, CDR3 protein, CDR3 DNA. A D gene is named only where the DNA matches it firmly. Some rows mark clone size as missing; the rest say once, few, many or name a class of expanded clone.

TRBV5-4,TRBD1,.,TRBJ2-2,15,CASSLETGGIGELFF,TGTGCCAGCAGCTTAGAGACAGGGGGCATAGGGGAGCTGTTTTTT
TRBV7-8,TRBD2,once,TRBJ2-1,16,CASRSGLAGVSTEQFF,TGTGCCAGCAGGTCCGGACTAGCGGGAGTTAGCACCGAGCAGTTCTTC
TRBV9,.,.,TRBJ2-5,13,CASSVYGAETQYF,TGTGCCAGCAGCGTCTACGGAGCTGAGACCCAGTACTTC
TRBV30,TRBD1,.,TRBJ2-7,18,CAWTKGQGRSALLYEQYF,TGTGCCTGGACCAAGGGACAGGGCAGAAGCGCATTGCTCTACGAGCAGTACTTC
TRBV5-1,.,.,TRBJ2-7,14,CASSLAGATYEQYF,TGCGCCAGCAGCTTGGCCGGAGCTACCTACGAGCAGTACTTC
TRBV7-2,.,once,TRBJ2-1,16,CASSSRLQPSYNEQFF,TGTGCCAGCAGCTCGCGACTCCAGCCGTCCTACAATGAGCAGTTCTTC
TRBV4-1,TRBD2,.,TRBJ2-7,16,CASSQGPAGGLYEQYF,TGCGCCAGCAGCCAAGGTCCAGCGGGAGGTCTCTACGAGCAGTACTTC
TRBV9,.,.,TRBJ2-2,12,CASSPVTGELFF,TGTGCCAGCAGCCCTGTGACCGGGGAGCTGTTTTTT
TRBV7-8,TRBD1,.,TRBJ2-7,16,CASSPKDRGQNHEQYF,TGTGCCAGCAGCCCCAAGGACAGGGGGCAGAATCACGAGCAGTACTTC
TRBV27,.,.,TRBJ1-1,16,CASSSPGTNSGAEAFF,TGTGCCAGCAGTTCTCCCGGGACAAATTCAGGCGCTGAAGCTTTCTTT
TRBV27,TRBD2,.,TRBJ2-1,16,CASSELGLAGSNEQFF,TGTGCCAGCAGCGAACTGGGACTAGCGGGATCCAATGAGCAGTTCTTC
TRBV9,.,.,TRBJ2-1,15,CASSVAVSPYNEQFF,TGTGCCAGCAGCGTAGCGGTTAGCCCCTACAATGAGCAGTTCTTC
TRBV6-1,.,.,TRBJ1-1,11,CASRMNTEAFF,TGTGCCAGCAGGATGAACACTGAAGCTTTCTTT
TRBV19,.,.,TRBJ2-3,12,CASSTSLDTQYF,TGTGCCAGTAGTACCTCCCTAGATACGCAGTATTTT
TRBV28,.,.,TRBJ2-7,14,CASSFIRVKYEQYF,TGTGCCAGCAGTTTCATTAGGGTAAAATACGAGCAGTACTTC
TRBV15,.,.,TRBJ1-2,15,CATSRGQQGNYGYTF,TGTGCCACCAGCAGAGGACAGCAGGGAAACTATGGCTACACCTTC
TRBV19,.,.,TRBJ2-7,14,CASSPGTGAVEQYF,TGTGCCAGTAGCCCGGGGACGGGAGCAGTCGAGCAGTACTTC
TRBV27,.,.,TRBJ2-2,14,CASSVDSAGGELFF,TGTGCCAGCAGTGTCGACTCAGCTGGGGGGGAGCTGTTTTTT
TRBV5-6,.,.,TRBJ1-2,14,CASSLRESSYGYTF,TGTGCCAGCAGCTTGCGGGAGTCGAGCTATGGCTACACCTTC
TRBV6-5,.,.,TRBJ1-5,15,CASSYSSGGDQPQHF,TGTGCCAGCAGTTACTCGAGTGGGGGGGATCAGCCCCAGCATTTT
TRBV10-3,TRBD2,.,TRBJ2-1,17,CAISEGGAGGLRNEQFF,TGTGCCATCAGTGAGGGGGGAGCGGGAGGGCTCCGCAATGAGCAGTTCTTC
TRBV30,.,.,TRBJ2-2,12,CAWNEHTGELFF,TGTGCCTGGAATGAGCACACCGGGGAGCTGTTTTTT
TRBV27,.,.,TRBJ2-1,12,CASSLIVGEQFF,TGTGCCAGCAGTTTAATAGTCGGTGAGCAGTTCTTC
TRBV19,TRBD1,.,TRBJ1-5,13,CASSILDRQPQHF,TGTGCCAGTAGTATATTGGACAGGCAGCCCCAGCATTTT
TRBV7-8,TRBD2,.,TRBJ2-1,14,CASSAGTSGNEQFF,TGTGCCAGCAGCGCAGGGACTAGCGGCAATGAGCAGTTCTTC
TRBV19,.,.,TRBJ1-1,14,CASRLGSRNTEAFF,TGTGCCAGTAGGCTCGGGAGTCGGAACACTGAAGCTTTCTTT
TRBV9,.,.,TRBJ2-5,18,CASSVGGPGRAYQETQYF,TGTGCCAGCAGCGTAGGAGGTCCAGGTAGGGCGTACCAAGAGACCCAGTACTTC
TRBV7-9,.,.,TRBJ1-1,15,CASRLPLQMNTEAFF,TGTGCCAGCAGATTACCCCTGCAGATGAACACTGAAGCTTTCTTT
TRBV29-1,TRBD1,.,TRBJ1-1,12,CSATGMNTEAFF,TGCAGCGCGACAGGGATGAACACTGAAGCTTTCTTT
TRBV5-6,.,.,TRBJ1-1,13,CASSLGGGGVAFF,TGTGCCAGCAGCTTGGGAGGGGGTGGAGTGGCTTTCTTT
TRBV10-3,.,.,TRBJ2-7,11,CAISETHEQYF,TGTGCCATCAGTGAAACCCACGAGCAGTACTTC
TRBV27,.,.,TRBJ2-1,14,CASSPVPAYNEQFF,TGTGCCAGCAGTCCCGTCCCAGCCTACAATGAGCAGTTCTTC
TRBV29-1,TRBD1,.,TRBJ2-7,17,CSVEVFPVGNRGYEQYF,TGCAGCGTTGAAGTGTTCCCAGTTGGAAACAGGGGATACGAGCAGTACTTC
TRBV13,TRBD2,.,TRBJ2-5,16,CASSYRSGLEFETQYF,TGTGCCAGCAGCTACCGTTCCGGACTAGAGTTCGAGACCCAGTACTTC
TRBV28,.,.,TRBJ2-7,16,CASSFPGGEGLGEQYF,TGTGCCAGCAGCTTCCCTGGGGGCGAGGGACTGGGGGAGCAGTACTTC